The present T cell receptor beta chain was sequenced within a study of T cells in Graves' hyperthyroidism and ophthalmopathy (dated by TCRdb to between 2018 and 2020). Background on the whole study: Peripheral blood was collected at initial diagnosis, before any treatment. Prospective prediction of ophthalmopathy was tested in an independent validation cohort of 18 hyperthyroidism patients and 15 to 17 patients who later progressed to ophthalmopathy. In about 6 Graves' hyperthyroidism patients, the study also compared T-cell repertoires from thyroid tissue with T-cell repertoires from blood. After blood sampling, hyperthyroidism patients were treated with methimazole at a starting dose of 30 mg daily, and ophthalmopathy patients were treated with high-dose intravenous methylprednisolone. A discovery cohort of about 95 patients, about 43 with Graves' ophthalmopathy and approximately 60 with stable Graves' hyperthyroidism, was used to find distinguishing TCR V-J signatures. The 95 to 100 discovery patients were randomly split 7:3 into training and test sets. The paper describes TCR Vbeta CDR3 sequencing of about 140 peripheral blood samples, made up of around 41 ophthalmopathy patients, approximately 73 hyperthyroidism patients and 17 progressor patients.

As regards this clonotype: The antigen it binds to is not known. Being one base from a much bigger clone, this may be a read error.

From the germline V gene, CDR1 is SGHRS and CDR2 is YFSETQ. The CDR3 has 15 amino acids, counting the end cysteine and phenylalanine. This entry keeps only the CDR3 DNA: 45 bases, framed from base 1. TCR beta CDR3 regions were amplified from RNA transcripts. For the first round of RT-PCR on the TCR CDR3, the HTBI primer set was used together with the Qiagen OneStep RT-PCR kit. A second multiplex PCR round built the libraries, followed by size selection and purification. Paired-end sequencing of the libraries was performed with 100 bp reads on an Illumina HiSeq2000. The paper's processing steps were these. SOAPnuke was used to process the raw data, with reads discarded if the reads contained adapters or uncalled bases, had a mean Phred below 15, or lacked an exact constant-primer or identifier match. High-quality paired reads were merged with COPE v1.2.5, and unique nucleotide sequences were defined as clonotypes. MiTCR v1.1 was used to align the clonotypes against IMGT TRBV, TRBD and TRBJ reference segments. Only V-J combinations with frequency above 0.0001, covering approximately 99% of repertoires, were analysed. A TCS score was defined as the ratio of F50 (clonal expansion) to E x V (chaos), with BLOSUM62-based TCRdist applied between CDR3 peptides within each V-J. Welch's t-statistics and random forest reduced roughly 530 V-J features to around 14, which were used in a naive Bayes classifier (R e1071). TCRdb handled the public reads itself, with Q25 trimming in fastp and clone calling in MiXCR, and kept productive beta chains. Rows with one shared CDR3 protein collapse into an entry with the most common genes and DNA. None of the V and J calls come from the authors' own analysis; TCRdb made them. Within this sample are 400,000 to 500,000 distinct CDR3 sequences, with over 13% of them counted one time only. Clones ranked in the top ten supply about 17% of the sample.

A patient counted as having stable Graves' hyperthyroidism if no progression to ophthalmopathy occurred over 18 months of follow-up. The hyperthyroidism patients were between 18 and 65 years old and newly diagnosed, with a disease duration of less than 2 months. Patients with uncontrolled infections, other autoimmune diseases, pregnancy or lactation were excluded. Clinical symptoms, serum thyroxine and TRAb, thyroid ultrasound, and orbital computed tomography formed the basis for the diagnoses. PBMCs were separated from roughly 9.3 ml of fresh peripheral blood using Ficoll-Paque density gradient centrifugation. Trizol reagent was used to extract total RNA, and RNA quality was then checked on an Agilent 2100 Bioanalyzer. The paper as a whole reports these results and caveats: Sample size was not statistically predetermined, and investigators were not blinded to group allocation. In validation, the model predicted progression to ophthalmopathy with 60% to 71% sensitivity and 72% to 75% specificity, a median of approximately 6.7 months before onset. In cross-validation, a model built on a 13 V-J signature told ophthalmopathy apart from stable hyperthyroidism with 85% to 90% sensitivity and around 81% specificity, and in testing the same model reached 80%/75%. Most expanded thyroid clonotypes (frequency above 0.001) were also detected in blood, a finding suggesting that blood repertoires may reflect thyroid immune responses.

Sequenced sample: blood. This sequence originates from a woman aged 18-29 years with Graves' hyperthyroidism. This chain joins TRBV5-1 to TRBJ1-1; 8 central bases correspond to TRBD1. In nucleotide form, the sequence is TGCGCCCGCAGCCACAGGGGGTCGGTGAGCACTGAAGCTTTCTTT. It translates as CARSHRGSVSTEAFF.